These T cell receptor beta chains were read from a single sample in a study of glioma-infiltrating T cells after dendritic cell vaccination. Clones were sequenced by immunoSEQ multiplex PCR, and TCRdb holds only the in-frame ones, with some missing. This sample has 100,000 or so clones, with roughly 80% found just once. The starting material was blood, obtained after dendritic cell vaccination. These receptors all come from a human donor with glioblastoma. The CDR3 runs from the conserved cysteine through the conserved F or W. Each record gives: V gene, clone size, CDR3 protein. The size entry is marked missing in some rows and otherwise reads once, few, many or a size class.

>TRBV6-6|once
CASSYSGGSGNTIYF
>TRBV19|-
CASSISSNNEKLFF
>TRBV20-1|-
CSARPKETQYF
>TRBV7-2|-
CASSLARGNQPQHF
>TRBV6-4|-
CASRTRGQGCEKLFF
>TRBV28|-
CASSLGYREAGYTF
>TRBV5-1|-
CASSLGGGTEAFF
>TRBV2|once
CASSGSGVSTGELFF
>TRBV6-5|-
CASSLIQGHGNTIYF
>TRBV2|-
CASSGDFYHEQFF
>TRBV10-1|-
CASSRDENTEAFF
>TRBV5-5|-
CASSLVTGLNYGYTF
>TRBV7-3|-
CASSLGGTGKNYGYTF
>TRBV5-1|-
CASRADRNSPLHF
>TRBV18|-
CASSPWNRAEGDTQYF
>TRBV5-1|-
CASSLVQGARNEQYF
>TRBV5-4|-
CASRPPQGGYQPQHF
>TRBV27|-
CASKHTGGNGYTF
>TRBV30|-
CAWSGTSTSGGAYNEQFF
>TRBV7-9|-
CASSLRGLSNSPLHF
>TRBV5-1|-
CASSLALGLMNTEAFF
>TRBV5-6|-
CASSLPGQENSYEQYF
>TRBV28|-
CASSPNAFLDGADTQYF
>TRBV25-1|-
CASSEEGRLGGEYNEQFF
>TRBV6-4|-
CASSDPGRAYEQYF
>TRBV5-1|-
CASSFFGGGAVDTQYF
>TRBV9|-
CASAPDRGTEAFF
>TRBV5-1|-
CASSLKLAGRNEQFF
>TRBV7-2|-
CASSYRSSGGGNTGELFF
>TRBV7-8|-
CASSLGQGGSDEQFF
>TRBV5-1|-
CASTEGGQETQYF
>TRBV18|-
CASSPGRTSNTEAFF
>TRBV5-6|few
CASSWTPPGTVANYGYTF
>TRBV5-1|-
CASSYTGLSGVYNEQFF